Listed below are T cell receptor beta chains from one sample, sequenced in a study of shared clonotypes between healthy human individuals. Clones were sequenced by immunoSEQ multiplex PCR, and TCRdb holds only the in-frame ones, with some missing. The table lists 800,000 to 1,200,000 clones, approximately 78% of them singletons. The sample taken for sequencing was memory CD4+ T cells from PBMCs. These receptors all stem from a man aged 18 to 30 in good health. Some clones in this sample may be carry-over from other donors' samples. CDR3s include the opening cysteine and the closing phenylalanine or tryptophan. The D gene is left open where the match is weak. Size is omitted from some rows. Given values are once, few, many or a class for expanded clones.

>NA|NA|TRBV5-1|TRBJ2-7
TGCGCCAGCAGCCCGTTAGGAGAGCCTCCGGCCTCCTACGAGCAGTACTTC
CASSPLGEPPASYEQYF
>TRBD1|NA|TRBV6-1|TRBJ2-1
TGTGCCAGCAGCCCTAGACAGGGTTACAATGAGCAGTTCTTC
CASSPRQGYNEQFF
>TRBD1|once|TRBV28|TRBJ1-2
TGTGCCAGCACCCCGGGCAGGGGGCTTGGCTACACCTTC
CASTPGRGLGYTF
>TRBD2|NA|TRBV19|TRBJ2-2
TGTGCCAGTAGTACCCGTTATTGGGAGGGGCACGGGGAGCTGTTTTTT
CASSTRYWEGHGELFF
>NA|NA|TRBV5-1|TRBJ2-3
TGCGCCAGCAGCACCGGGACACCAGGAGATACGCAGTATTTT
CASSTGTPGDTQYF
>NA|NA|TRBV30|TRBJ1-1
TGTGCCTGGGCTTTTGATCGGCGATCCAAGGGAACTGAAGCTTTCTTT
CAWAFDRRSKGTEAFF
>NA|NA|TRBV25-1|TRBJ1-3
TGTGCCAGCAGTGGACCTGGAAACACCATATATTTT
CASSGPGNTIYF
>NA|NA|TRBV4-2|TRBJ1-1
TGTGCCAGCAGCCAACTCGGGACCTACCAGAACACTGAAGCTTTCTTT
CASSQLGTYQNTEAFF
>TRBD2|NA|TRBV5-4|TRBJ2-3
TGTGCCAGCAGCAGAGGACTAGCGGGAGAGACAGATACGCAGTATTTT
CASSRGLAGETDTQYF
>NA|many|TRBV5-4|TRBJ2-7
TGTGCCAGCAGCACGGCCAGGGGAGGGGACGACTACGAGCAGTACTTC
CASSTARGGDDYEQYF
>TRBD2|NA|TRBV2|TRBJ2-3
TGTGCCAGCTTGGGGGGGACTAGCGGGAGCGCAGATACGCAGTATTTT
CASLGGTSGSADTQYF
>TRBD1|NA|TRBV19|TRBJ1-1
TGTGCCAGTAGTGACAGGGTAGGAGCTTTCTTT
CASSDRVGAFF
>TRBD1|NA|TRBV5-1|TRBJ1-1
TGCGCCAGCAGCACCGGGACAGGGATGTCTGAAGCTTTCTTT
CASSTGTGMSEAFF
>TRBD1|NA|TRBV6-1|TRBJ1-4
TGTGCCAGCAAGACAGGGTGGATAGGTGAAAAACTGTTTTTT
CASKTGWIGEKLFF
>TRBD1|once|TRBV28|TRBJ1-1
TGTGCCAGCAGTTTAGTGGGCTTTGGGGACAGCACTGAAGCTTTCTTT
CASSLVGFGDSTEAFF
>TRBD1|NA|TRBV5-1|TRBJ1-1
TGCGCCAGCAGCTGGACAGGGTTCATGAACACTGAAGCTTTCTTT
CASSWTGFMNTEAFF
>NA|NA|TRBV4-1|TRBJ1-3
TGCGCCAGCAGCCAAGGACTTTGGGACTCTGGAAACACCATATATTTT
CASSQGLWDSGNTIYF
>NA|once|TRBV18|TRBJ1-5
TGTGCCAGCTCACCGTTCCAGGGGAGCAATCAGCCCCAGCATTTT
CASSPFQGSNQPQHF
>TRBD1|NA|TRBV10-3|TRBJ1-5
TGTGCCATCAGTGAATTCGACAGGGACAATCAGCCCCAGCATTTT
CAISEFDRDNQPQHF
>NA|NA|TRBV29-1|TRBJ2-5
TGCAGCGTCTTTAGCGGAGAAGAGACCCAGTACTTC
CSVFSGEETQYF
>TRBD2|once|TRBV7-3|TRBJ2-7
TGTGCCAGCAGCTCTTTAGGACTAGCGGACTCCTACGAGCAGTACTTC
CASSSLGLADSYEQYF
>TRBD1|NA|TRBV5-4|TRBJ2-5
TGTGCCAGCAGCTTGGCCGGGACAGGGGTTTCCCAGTACTTC
CASSLAGTGVSQYF
>TRBD1|once|TRBV7-9|TRBJ1-1
TGTGCCAGCAGCTTAGTGGGCAGGGGGTATGGCATTGGAGCTTTCTTT
CASSLVGRGYGIGAFF
>NA|NA|TRBV7-9|TRBJ2-2
TGTGCCAGCAGCGCCCGGGCCTTCGGAGTCGGCACCGGGGAGCTGTTTTTT
CASSARAFGVGTGELFF
>NA|many|TRBV18|TRBJ1-5
TGTGCCAGCTCACCAGGAGCCCATAGCAATCAGCCCCAGCATTTT
CASSPGAHSNQPQHF
>NA|NA|TRBV28|TRBJ2-7
TGTGCCAGCAGTGGGGGCAGCCTGGCTGCGGCCGAGCAGTACTTC
CASSGGSLAAAEQYF
>NA|NA|TRBV23-1|TRBJ2-6
TGCGCCAGCAGTGAGTTTAATACGCAACAAAGTCGGGCCAACGTCCTGACTTTC
CASSEFNTQQSRANVLTF
>TRBD2|NA|TRBV7-2|TRBJ2-1
TGTGCCAGCAGCTTAATGTGGGACTATTACAATGAGCAGTTCTTC
CASSLMWDYYNEQFF
>TRBD1|NA|TRBV5-1|TRBJ2-6
TGCGCCAGCACTGTGACAGGGTATTCCGGGGCCAACGTCCTGACTTTC
CASTVTGYSGANVLTF
>NA|NA|TRBV20-1|TRBJ2-7
TGCAGTGCTAGCGTGAGCGTCGAGCAGTACTTC
CSASVSVEQYF
>TRBD1|NA|TRBV6-5|TRBJ1-2
TGTGCCAGCAGTTACGGGACAGGGGAAGGCTACACCTTC
CASSYGTGEGYTF
>TRBD1|NA|TRBV5-4|TRBJ2-1
TGTGCCAGCAGCTCGGCAATACAGGGGGCTTGGAATGAGCAGTTCTTC
CASSSAIQGAWNEQFF
>NA|NA|TRBV5-6|TRBJ1-1
TGTGCCACCAAGGCCCGGACGGTGTTGAACACTGAAGCTTTCTTT
CATKARTVLNTEAFF
>TRBD2|NA|TRBV2|TRBJ2-1
TGTGCCAGCAGCCTGACTAGCGGGAGGGGATATGAGCAGTTCTTC
CASSLTSGRGYEQFF
>TRBD1|NA|TRBV23-1|TRBJ2-6
TGCGCCAGCAGTCACCGAACGACAGGGCCGACCACTGGGGCCAACGTCCTGACTTTC
CASSHRTTGPTTGANVLTF
>NA|NA|TRBV2|TRBJ2-6
TGTGCCAGCAGTGTTGCGTTCTTCTCTGGGGCCAACGTCCTGACTTTC
CASSVAFFSGANVLTF
>NA|few|TRBV29-1|TRBJ1-1
TGCAGCGTTGTTTCCGGGAACACTGAAGCTTTCTTT
CSVVSGNTEAFF
>TRBD2|NA|TRBV5-8|TRBJ2-2
TGTGCCAGCAGCCGCCGTAGCGGGAGTTACACCGGGGAGCTGTTTTTT
CASSRRSGSYTGELFF
>NA|NA|TRBV6-1|TRBJ1-4
TGTGCCAGCAGTGAACAAGGGGGTGAAAAACTGTTTTTT
CASSEQGGEKLFF
>NA|NA|TRBV2|TRBJ1-2
TGTGCCAGCAGGCCGGCTAACTTCGGATTTGGCTACACCTTC
CASRPANFGFGYTF
>TRBD1|NA|TRBV28|TRBJ2-5
TGTGCCAGCAGTTCCGACAGGGGAAGGGAGACCCAGTACTTC
CASSSDRGRETQYF
>NA|NA|TRBV5-1|TRBJ2-3
TGCGCCAGCAGCTCTCCCTCGGTTGCCGGGGATACGCAGTATTTT
CASSSPSVAGDTQYF
>TRBD1|few|TRBV5-8|TRBJ1-5
TGTGCCAGCCCACCGGGGCAGGGGGTCTATGGTCAGCCCCAGCATTTT
CASPPGQGVYGQPQHF
>NA|NA|TRBV6-6|TRBJ2-7
TGTGCCAGCAGTTCGACTACGTCGTCCTACGAGCAGTACTTC
CASSSTTSSYEQYF
>NA|NA|TRBV19|TRBJ1-5
TGTGCCAGTAGTATAGAAGATAGCAATCAGCCCCAGCATTTT
CASSIEDSNQPQHF
>NA|NA|TRBV5-1|TRBJ1-5
TGCGCCAGCAGCCCCGCGGGAAATAGCAATCAGCCCCAGCATTTT
CASSPAGNSNQPQHF
>NA|NA|TRBV28|TRBJ2-1
TGTGCCAGCAGTTTAACGGGATCCTACAATGAGCAGTTCTTC
CASSLTGSYNEQFF
>TRBD2|NA|TRBV7-2|TRBJ2-7
TGTGCCAGCAGCGAGGGACTAGTCTCTCGGTACGAGCAGTACTTC
CASSEGLVSRYEQYF
>NA|NA|TRBV5-4|TRBJ2-4
TGTGCCAGCAGTTTGTTGAACGGCATTCAGTACTTC
CASSLLNGIQYF
>TRBD1|NA|TRBV9|TRBJ1-1
TGTGCCAGCAGCCCCTGGACAGGGTTGAACACTGAAGCTTTCTTT
CASSPWTGLNTEAFF
>NA|NA|TRBV7-2|TRBJ1-1
TGTGCCAGCAGCTTAGTTGAAGTAAGTCAAGCTTTCTTT
CASSLVEVSQAFF
>NA|NA|TRBV5-4|TRBJ2-7
TGTGCCAGCAGCTTCAGGACTCCAGGAAACGAGCAGTACTTC
CASSFRTPGNEQYF
>NA|once|TRBV5-6|TRBJ2-2
TGTGCCAGCAGCTTGAACCACAACACCGGGGAGCTGTTTTTT
CASSLNHNTGELFF
>TRBD1|NA|TRBV11-2|TRBJ2-7
TGTGCCAGCAGCTTAAGACAGGGGGGGATCTACGAGCAGTACTTC
CASSLRQGGIYEQYF
>TRBD2|once|TRBV5-1|TRBJ2-7
TGCGCCAGCAGCGCCTTCGCCAGGGAGGGCGAGCAGTACTTC
CASSAFAREGEQYF
>TRBD2|NA|TRBV9|TRBJ2-7
TGTGCCAGCAGCACCCGGGGTAGCGGGAGTCACGAGCAGTACTTC
CASSTRGSGSHEQYF